The T cell receptor beta chain under discussion was sequenced for a study of tissue T cells after allogeneic stem cell transplantation. A remark on this clone: The germline and genes are mouse ones. The missing CDR3 end, 1 residue past where the read stops, is filled in from the germline J gene. Other DNA variants within this sample encode the same CDR3.

This CDR3 region has 15 residues. Per germline, CDR1 NSQYPW and CDR2 LRSPGD (reference sequence). V was clipped by 3 bases and J by 5 bases; unmatched bases: 2. The assay was immunoSEQ multiplex PCR, and TCRdb's table has in-frame clones only and misses some. The table includes 9,500 or so clones, 44% detected once. As to time point: mouse harvest day 7 after allogeneic transplant. Mouse grafts combined 10^7 T-cell-depleted bone marrow cells with 10^6 splenic CD5+ T cells. Sequenced material: skin. The TCR comes from a female BALB/c mouse given C57BL/6 T cells with graft-versus-host disease after an allogeneic hematopoietic cell transplant. This chain joins TRBV1 and TRBJ1-4, with TRBD1 identical over 11 bases. The CDR3 loop is CTCSARDRGNERLFF. CDR3 bases read: TGCACCTGCAGTGCGCGGGACAGGGGGAACGAAAGATTATTT.